The next 19 T cell receptor beta chains were all read from a single sample in a study of tumor and adjacent non-tumor tissue in lung cancer. TCRbeta libraries were built with three rounds of nested PCR, modified from ARM-PCR. TCRdb itself ran the multiplex PCR reads through MiXCR, one entry per CDR3 protein. Seen here are some 80,000 distinct CDR3 sequences, over 55% observed once, and the top ten hold roughly a tenth. No cell sorting was done before RNA was extracted from the tissue. Sequenced material: lung tumor tissue. All receptors derive from a woman in her thirties or forties with non-small cell lung cancer.

This clonotype was seen ten or more times. The J gene is TRBJ2-3, the V gene TRBV20-1, with 10 bases matching TRBD2. Germline trimming cut 7 bases from V and 2 bases from J; bases unmatched to any gene: 9. Per the germline V gene, CDR1 is DFQATT and CDR2 is SNEGSKA (reference sequence). This CDR3 has 15 amino acids. The CDR3: CSVWKAGGYTDTQYF. In nucleotides, the CDR3 is TGCAGTGTTTGGAAAGCGGGAGGGTACACAGATACGCAGTATTTT.

This clonotype is a singleton in its sample. Compared with germline, one end of the junction differs, possibly owing to a read error. The chain employs TRBV5-4 and TRBJ2-1; D not certain. CDR3 length: 13 residues. The germline gives CDR1 SGHNT, CDR2 YYREEE (reference sequence). CDR3 sequence: CAISSKTTNEQFF. CDR3 bases: TGTGCCATCAGCTCAAAAACGACGAATGAGCAGTTCTTC.

This clonotype was recorded at least ten times. The chain recombines TRBV29-1 with TRBJ1-1; D is possibly TRBD1 (5 bases). Germline CDR1 SQVTM, CDR2 ANQGSEA. This CDR3 has 13 amino acids. Deletions cut 1 base from V and 1 base from J, with 7 bases between. The CDR3 spells CSVEAQGNTEAFF. CDR3 DNA: TGCAGCGTTGAAGCCCAGGGGAACACTGAAGCTTTCTTT.

The V gene is TRBV11-3, the J gene TRBJ2-2, with D unclear. Germline CDR1 is SGHNT and CDR2 is YENEEA. CDR3 size: 13 residues. Deletions cut 7 bases from V and 7 bases from J, with 13 bases between. The CDR3 DNA sequence: TGTGCCAGCAATTTAACCGGCCACGGGGAGCTGTTTTTT. Amino acid sequence: CASNLTGHGELFF.

Worth noting for this clonotype: One end of the junction varies from germline; a read error may be responsible. The rearrangement joins TRBV11-2 to TRBJ2-2; D is unresolved. The CDR3 length is 13 residues. The germline V gene has CDR1 SGHAT and CDR2 FQNNGV. The CDR3 loop is CTSSPERGGELFF. Here the CDR3 DNA reads TGTACCAGCAGCCCTGAACGCGGCGGGGAGCTGTTTTTT.

This clonotype was observed a single time. One end of the junction varies from germline; a read error may be responsible. The chain is built from TRBV11-2 and TRBJ2-1; D perhaps matches TRBD2 (5 bases). Germline CDR1 is SGHAT and CDR2 is FQNNGV. CDR3 length: 14 residues. In DNA, the CDR3 is TGTGCCAGCAGCATCCCCGGAACCGTGGGTGAGCGGTTATTC. This codes for CASSIPGTVGERLF.

As concerns this clonotype: One end of the junction fails to match germline, which may point to a read error. The rearrangement joins TRBV4-1 to TRBJ2-1, with D maybe TRBD2 (6 bases). Germline CDR1 MGHRA, CDR2 YSYEKL. This CDR3 region has 15 residues. The CDR3 region is CARRMGRGNYNEQVF. The CDR3 coding sequence is TGCGCCAGGAGAATGGGGCGGGGAAACTACAATGAGCAGGTCTTC.

A remark on this clonotype: The CDR3 carries no conserved terminal phenylalanine or tryptophan, so it likely arises from a read error. The gene calls are TRBV29-1 and TRBJ2-1, with D perhaps matching TRBD1 or TRBD2 (5 bases each). This CDR3 has 13 amino acids. Per the germline V gene, CDR1 is SQVTM and CDR2 is ANQGSEA. The CDR3, as DNA: TGCAACGTTCCGGGACGAATCCCAAATGAGCAGTTCTTA. As protein: CNVPGRIPNEQFL.

This clonotype has just a few counts. A read error may explain this, as a much larger clone is one base away. The CDR3 DNA reads as TGTGCCAGCAGCTTAGCATACGGACCAGGAAGGGAGCAGTTCTTC. It codes for CASSLAYGPGREQFF. The V gene is TRBV7-9, the J gene TRBJ2-1; D gene unclear. Trimming stripped 0 bases from V and 10 bases from J, with 16 bases between. The germline gives CDR1 SEHNR, CDR2 FQNEAQ (reference sequence). The CDR3 runs to 15 residues.

A word on this clonotype: One junction end does not reproduce the germline sequence, and a read error may be involved. The chain employs TRBV13 and TRBJ2-7; TRBD1 matches 8 bases. The CDR3 loop spans 15 amino acids. CDR1 is PRHDT and CDR2 is FYEKMQ in the germline V gene (reference sequence). This CDR3 is CASTLRQGLSYEQYF. CDR3 DNA: TGTGCCAGCACCTTAAGACAGGGGCTCTCCTACGAGCAGTACTTC.

In its sample, this clonotype was seen a few times. Its ends do not fully match the called genes, so a read error is possible. The V and J genes are TRBV11-2 and TRBJ1-1; D is unresolved. The CDR3 is 13 residues long. CDR1 SGHAT and CDR2 FQNNGV come from the germline V gene. The CDR3 DNA reads TGTGCCAGCAGCCTAGACGGGTACACTGAAGCTTTCTTT. This codes for CASSLDGYTEAFF.

The chain links TRBV10-1 to TRBJ2-7, with 7 bases fitting TRBD1. Per germline, CDR1 WNHNN and CDR2 SYGVQD (reference sequence). This CDR3 is 12 amino acids long. The V and J ends lost 0 bases and 13 bases, in that order; junction bases with no gene match: 6. CDR3 in DNA: TGCGCCAGCAGTGAGTCAGGACAGGTTGCATACTTC. Its translation is CASSESGQVAYF.

Details on this clonotype: At one end, the junction sequence differs from germline, possibly due to a read error. This chain joins TRBV7-9 and TRBJ2-1; 9 bases are shared with TRBD1. The CDR3 contains 15 residues. Per the germline V gene, CDR1 is SEHNR and CDR2 is FQNEAQ (reference sequence). The CDR3 reads CASSRQGVGTNEQIF. The CDR3 region has the DNA TGTGCCAGCAGCCGACAGGGGGTAGGGACGAATGAGCAGATCTTC.

Concerning this clonotype: At one end, the junction sequence differs from germline, possibly due to a read error. This chain joins TRBV7-8 and TRBJ2-3; TRBD1 agrees at 7 bases. The CDR3 loop spans 17 amino acids. Germline V gives CDR1 SGHVS, CDR2 FQNEAQ. CDR3 amino acids: CASSYYGQAAEVDTQFF. The CDR3 DNA reads TGTGCCAGCAGCTACTATGGACAGGCAGCGGAGGTGGATACGCAGTTTTTT.

The chain is built from TRBV20-1 and TRBJ2-7; D possibly corresponds to TRBD2 (6 bases). The CDR3 has 13 amino acids. The V gene lost 6 bases and the J gene lost 2 bases, with 14 bases spanning the gap. Germline CDR1 DFQATT, CDR2 SNEGSKA (reference sequence). The CDR3 reads CSALALGAYEQYF. The CDR3 coding sequence is TGCAGTGCCCTAGCGTTAGGCGCCTACGAGCAGTACTTC.

This clonotype was found once. One junction end disagrees with the germline gene, perhaps due to a read error. The rearrangement uses TRBV10-2 and TRBJ1-5; D not certain. Germline V gene data show CDR1 as WSHSY and CDR2 as SAAADI. This CDR3 is 13 amino acids long. This chain's CDR3 is CACSDRSNQAQHF. The CDR3 DNA reads TGCGCCTGCAGTGATCGCAGCAATCAGGCCCAGCATTTT.

This clonotype was counted a few times. A much larger clone sits a single nucleotide away, making a read error possible. The chain uses TRBV11-2 and TRBJ2-7; TRBD1 matches at 10 bases. The CDR3 runs to 15 residues. The V gene's germline CDR1 is SGHAT and CDR2 FQNNGV. CDR3 sequence reads: CGSSPGTGVSHEQYF. CDR3 nucleotide sequence: TGTGGCAGCAGCCCCGGGACAGGGGTATCCCACGAGCAGTACTTC. Based on the CDR3 plus reference TRBV11-2 and TRBJ2-7, the full variable domain is EAGVAQSPRYKIIEKRQSVAFWCNPISGHATLYWYQQILGQGPKLLIQFQNNGVVDDSQLPKDRFSAERLKGVDSTLKIQPAKLEDSAVYLCGSSPGTGVSHEQYFGPGTRLTVT.

This clonotype occurred a few times. This chain joins TRBV7-8 and TRBJ2-7; D is uncertain. Trimming cost V 2 bases and J 2 bases, with 7 bases left between them. The CDR3 is made up of 13 amino acids. The germline V gene has CDR1 SGHVS and CDR2 FQNEAQ. The CDR3 loop is CASSLLRTYEQYF. CDR3 nucleotide sequence: TGTGCCAGCAGCTTACTCCGGACCTACGAGCAGTACTTC. Full variable domain (rest looked up from reference TRBV7-8 and TRBJ2-7): GAGVSQSPRYKVAKRGQDVALRCDPISGHVSLFWYQQALGQGPEFLTYFQNEAQLDKSGLPSDRFFAERPEGSVSTLKIQRTQQEDSAVYLCASSLLRTYEQYFGPGTRLTVT.

V usage is TRBV20-1 and J usage is TRBJ2-7; 13 nucleotides agree with TRBD2. CDR1 DFQATT and CDR2 SNEGSKA come from the germline V gene (reference sequence). The CDR3 extends over 14 amino acids. The junction had 8 bases not matched to a gene; V was cut back by 6 bases and J by 6 bases. The chain's CDR3 is CSARTSGGVSEQYF. The CDR3 bases are TGCAGTGCAAGGACTAGCGGGGGAGTTAGCGAGCAGTACTTC.